The 18 T cell receptor beta chains below come from one sample, sequenced in a study of T cell repertoires in cytomegalovirus infection. Their antigens remain unidentified. A single record per CDR3 protein comes from TCRdb applying MiXCR to the reads. Of about 920,000 distinct CDR3 sequences detected, roughly a third appear once; the ten largest clones hold 13%. The sample here was cultured CD8+ T cells from PBMCs, taken from culture after CMV antigen stimulation. Receptor source: a human donor in good health (CMV status not recorded). Some clones in this sample may be carry-over from other donors' samples.

The chain combines TRBV4-1 with TRBJ1-6; 9 bases are shared with TRBD1. V trimming: 1 base; J trimming: 12 bases; junction bases outside the gene matches: 1. The CDR3 has 13 residues. Germline lookup yields CDR1 MGHRA and CDR2 YSYEKL. DNA of the CDR3: TGCGCCAGCAGCCAAGGGACAGGGGAACCCCTCCACTTT. Translation gives CASSQGTGEPLHF.

Worth noting for this clonotype: The junction departs from germline at one end; a sequencing error may be responsible. The chain links TRBV6-2 or TRBV6-3 to TRBJ1-1; D unresolved. The CDR3 spans 14 residues. Germline CDR1 and CDR2: MNHEY and SVGEGT. CDR3 coding DNA: TGTGTCAGCGCAATGTCACCGATTTTGGGTGAAGCTTTCTTT. Amino acids: CVSAMSPILGEAFF.

This clonotype has at least ten counts. The chain links TRBV7-2 to TRBJ1-2; unclear D gene. Germline V gene data show CDR1 as SGHTA and CDR2 as FQGNSA. The CDR3 length is 13 residues. V shed 1 base and J shed 5 bases, with 8 bases lying between them. The CDR3 DNA reads as TGTGCCAGCAGCTTAGGGGCAACTTATGGCTACACCTTC. This translates into CASSLGATYGYTF.

The V and J genes are TRBV5-1 and TRBJ2-3; 7 positions match TRBD2. Germline loops: CDR1 SGHRS, CDR2 YFSETQ. V shed 1 base, J shed 5 bases, and the junction held 13 bases outside the gene matches. The CDR3 is 17 residues long. The CDR3 region has the DNA TGCGCCAGCAGCTTGTCTTTTGTGGGGGGGATGAAAGATACGCAGTATTTT. It yields the protein CASSLSFVGGMKDTQYF.

This clonotype came up a few times. The rearrangement links TRBV12-3 or TRBV12-4 to TRBJ1-1; a possible D gene is TRBD1 (6 bases). This CDR3 has 18 amino acids. The V and J ends lost 5 bases and 0 bases respectively, with 22 bases between them. The CDR3 here is CASSQQTYEGQMNTEAFF. CDR3 coding DNA: TGTGCCAGCAGTCAGCAAACTTATGAAGGACAGATGAACACTGAAGCTTTCTTT.

With regard to this clonotype: The germline gene is not matched at one end of the junction; a read error may be the cause. CDR3: CVSSQGYRRGSLDTGELFF. CDR3 DNA: TGCGTCAGCAGCCAAGGGTATAGGAGGGGTTCTTTGGACACCGGGGAGCTGTTTTTT. The rearrangement uses TRBV4-1 and TRBJ2-2; possible D gene TRBD2, 6 bases. CDR1 and CDR2 (germline): MGHRA, YSYEKL. The CDR3 contains 19 residues.

The chain combines TRBV6-5 with TRBJ2-2; D possibly uses TRBD1 or TRBD2 (5 bases each). With 0 bases removed from V and 4 bases from J, the gap between germline ends came to 12 bases. The CDR3 runs 16 residues. The V gene's germline CDR1 is MNHEY and CDR2 SVGAGI. This CDR3 is CASSYSNGAGTGELFF. The CDR3 DNA sequence: TGTGCCAGCAGTTACTCGAACGGGGCGGGCACCGGGGAGCTGTTTTTT.

This clonotype turned up a few times. This chain connects TRBV5-8 to TRBJ2-5; no firm D call. Per germline, CDR1 SGHTS and CDR2 YDEGEE. The CDR3 extends over 14 amino acids. V was cut by 1 base and J by 4 bases, with 11 bases left in between. The CDR3 loop is CASSLISSIETQYF. The CDR3 DNA follows: TGTGCCAGCAGCTTGATAAGCAGTATAGAGACCCAGTACTTC.

This clonotype came up once. The genes are TRBV6-6 and TRBJ1-4; tentatively, D is TRBD1 (5 bases). The CDR3 loop spans 15 amino acids. The germline CDR1 and CDR2 sequences are MNHNY and SVGAGI (reference sequence). Trimming removed 5 bases from V and 4 bases from J, with 14 bases in between. CDR3 region: CASSETEILNEKLFF. DNA of the CDR3: TGTGCCAGCAGTGAGACAGAAATTCTTAATGAAAAACTGTTTTTT.

The chain employs TRBV7-8 and TRBJ2-5; D might be TRBD2 (6 bases). The CDR3 sequence is 16 residues long. Trimming took 4 bases from V and 0 from J, leaving 15 bases between them. The germline gives CDR1 SGHVS, CDR2 FQNEAQ. CDR3 bases: TGTGCCAGCAGCTCCCGGGAGTTCGGGTACCAAGAGACCCAGTACTTC. Its protein product is CASSSREFGYQETQYF.

This chain uses TRBV4-1 with TRBJ1-4; D ambiguous. V was pared by 0 bases and J by 7 bases, with 12 bases between. This CDR3 has 15 amino acids. CDR1 and CDR2 (germline): MGHRA, YSYEKL. This CDR3 reads CASSQDRTLAEKLFF. The CDR3 DNA sequence: TGCGCCAGCAGCCAAGACAGGACGTTAGCTGAAAAACTGTTTTTT.

The chain carries TRBV6-1 and TRBJ2-1; D might be TRBD2 (6 bases). CDR1 MNHNS and CDR2 SASEGT come from the germline V gene. V shed 3 bases and J shed 8 bases, with 11 bases lying between them. This CDR3 is 13 amino acids long. In nucleotides, the CDR3 is TGTGCCAGCAGTGAGCGGGGTTTGGATGAGCAGTTCTTC. Translating gives CASSERGLDEQFF.

This clonotype showed up just a few times. V usage is TRBV4-2 and J usage is TRBJ2-3; 9 bases line up with TRBD2. Looked up from germline, CDR1 is LGHNA and CDR2 is YNFKEQ. The CDR3 is made up of 16 amino acids. The J segment lost 4 bases and the V segment lost 2 bases, leaving 7 bases of the junction unmatched. The CDR3 bases are TGTGCCAGCAGCCAAACGTGGCGGGGGGGCCCAGATACGCAGTATTTT. It specifies CASSQTWRGGPDTQYF.

This clonotype came up a few times. The chain carries TRBV2 and TRBJ2-7; 7 bases are shared with TRBD2. Germline CDR1 is SNHLY and CDR2 is FYNNEI. The CDR3 is 11 residues long. The junction had 5 bases not matched to a gene; V was cut back by 4 bases and J by 11 bases. CDR3 region: CASSGGLAEYF. CDR3 bases: TGTGCCAGCAGTGGAGGTCTAGCGGAGTACTTC.

This clonotype was recorded at least ten times. The chain has TRBV5-6 and TRBJ1-2; no definite D call. The CDR3 runs to 15 residues. Trimming removed 2 bases from V and 8 bases from J, with 19 bases in between. Germline V gives CDR1 SGHDT, CDR2 YYEEEE. CDR3 region: CASSFGIGTKKGYTF. The DNA for the CDR3 is TGTGCCAGCAGCTTTGGGATCGGCACGAAGAAAGGCTACACCTTC.

The chain recombines TRBV9 with TRBJ2-1; D not certain. The V and J ends lost 4 bases and 10 bases respectively, with 24 bases between them. The CDR3 has 16 residues. Germline lookup yields CDR1 SGDLS and CDR2 YYNGEE. The CDR3 sequence is CASSQNHAGLPPEQFF. DNA for the CDR3: TGTGCCAGCAGCCAAAATCACGCCGGGCTTCCCCCAGAGCAGTTCTTC.

This clonotype was detected many times. The chain links TRBV7-8 to TRBJ2-1; 11 bases map to TRBD2. V shed 11 bases, J shed 13 bases, and the junction held 16 bases outside the gene matches. Germline V gene lookup returns CDR1 SGHVS and CDR2 FQNEAQ. This CDR3 is built from 14 residues. CDR3: CAGSAEDSGGAQFF. In nucleotides, the CDR3 is TGTGCCGGCTCGGCCGAAGATAGCGGGGGGGCCCAGTTCTTC.

This clonotype came up many times. This rearrangement joins TRBV13 to TRBJ1-3; 7 bases match TRBD1. The CDR3 contains 19 residues. The V gene end was trimmed by 5 bases and the J gene end by 2 bases; junction bases not matched to a gene: 18. Germline assignment: CDR1 PRHDT and CDR2 FYEKMQ (reference sequence). The chain's CDR3 is CASSRGTVPTPGAGNTIYF. In DNA, the CDR3 is TGTGCCAGCAGCCGTGGGACAGTACCGACTCCGGGGGCTGGAAACACCATATATTTT.